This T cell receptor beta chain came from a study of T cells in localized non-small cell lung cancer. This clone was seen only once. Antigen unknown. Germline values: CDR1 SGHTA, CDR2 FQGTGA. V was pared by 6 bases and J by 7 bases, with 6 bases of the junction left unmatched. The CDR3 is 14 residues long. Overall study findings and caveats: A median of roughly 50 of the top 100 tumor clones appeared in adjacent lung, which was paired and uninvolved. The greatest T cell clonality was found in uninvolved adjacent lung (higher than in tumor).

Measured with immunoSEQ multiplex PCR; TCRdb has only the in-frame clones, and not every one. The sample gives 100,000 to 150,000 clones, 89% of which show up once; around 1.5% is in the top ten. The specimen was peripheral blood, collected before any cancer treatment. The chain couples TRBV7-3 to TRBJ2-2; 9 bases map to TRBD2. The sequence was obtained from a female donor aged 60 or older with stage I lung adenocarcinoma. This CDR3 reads CASSISGSVGELFF. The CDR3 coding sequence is TGTGCCAGCAGTATTAGCGGGAGCGTCGGGGAGCTGTTTTTT. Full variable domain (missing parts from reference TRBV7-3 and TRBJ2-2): GAGVSQTPSNKVTEKGKYVELRCDPISGHTALYWYRQSLGQGPEFLIYFQGTGAADDSGLPNDRFFAVRPEGSVSTLKIQRTERGDSAVYLCASSISGSVGELFFGEGSRLTVL.